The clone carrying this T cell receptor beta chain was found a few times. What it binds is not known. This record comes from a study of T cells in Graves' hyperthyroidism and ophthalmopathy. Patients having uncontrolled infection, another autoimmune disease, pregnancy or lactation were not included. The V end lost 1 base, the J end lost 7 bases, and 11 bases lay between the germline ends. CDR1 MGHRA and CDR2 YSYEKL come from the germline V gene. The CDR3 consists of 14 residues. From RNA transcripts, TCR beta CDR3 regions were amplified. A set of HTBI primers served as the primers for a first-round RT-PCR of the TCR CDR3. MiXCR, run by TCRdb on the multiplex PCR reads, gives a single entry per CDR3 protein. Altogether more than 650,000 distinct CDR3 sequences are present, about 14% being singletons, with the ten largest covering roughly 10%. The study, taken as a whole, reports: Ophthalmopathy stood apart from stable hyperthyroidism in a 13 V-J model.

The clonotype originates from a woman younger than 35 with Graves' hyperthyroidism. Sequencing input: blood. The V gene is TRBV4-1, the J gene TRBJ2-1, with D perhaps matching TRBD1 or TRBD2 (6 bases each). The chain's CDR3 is CASSQGRGVNEQFF. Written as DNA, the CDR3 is TGCGCCAGCAGCCAAGGTAGGGGGGTTAATGAGCAGTTCTTC.